This TCR beta chain comes out of a study of CD8 T cells in Susac syndrome. About the research overall: Blood was drawn from patients with Susac syndrome. At that point, they were therapy-naive, on corticosteroids, or on intravenous immunoglobulin alone. Study-wide results and limits: In Susac syndrome, the CD4+ T cell repertoires did not show clonal expansion.

With respect to this clonotype: What it binds is unknown.

All included Susac syndrome patients satisfied recently defined diagnostic criteria for definite or probable disease. Germline V gene sequence: CDR1 LGHDT, CDR2 YNNKEL (reference sequence). V lost 4 bases to trimming and J lost 4 bases; unmatched junction nucleotides: 1. The CDR3 is made up of 15 amino acids. RNA amounts of about 0.5 to 1 ug underwent reverse transcription with random hexamers. From the immunoSEQ multiplex PCR reads, TCRdb called clonotypes with MiXCR, one entry per CDR3 protein. Among roughly 250,000 distinct CDR3 sequences listed, almost 97% were seen once. Sequenced material: CD4+ T cells from PBMCs. The chain employs TRBV3-1 and TRBJ2-2; 12 bases align to TRBD2. The receptor comes from a human donor with Susac syndrome. CDR3 in amino acids: CASSRTSGATGELFF. As DNA, the CDR3 is TGTGCCAGCAGCCGGACTAGCGGGGCCACCGGGGAGCTGTTTTTT.